Sequencing of this T cell receptor (beta chain) was carried out in a study of persistence of HIV-infected CD4 T cells. Study-wide background: Suppressive ART had lasted a median of about 8 years.

With regard to this clone: What it recognizes is unknown.

Germline assignment: CDR1 MDHEN and CDR2 SYDVKM. The CDR3 loop spans 13 amino acids. Trimming stripped 6 bases from V and 1 base from J, with 7 bases between. The libraries were made with immunoSEQ version 4 in survey mode. The protocol was immunoSEQ multiplex PCR, while the TCRdb copy is restricted to in-frame clones and leaves out a portion. The profile shows about 32,000 clones, roughly 70% of them singletons. The stimulus was an HIV-1 Gag 15-mer peptide pool, 0.8 to 1 ug/peptide/mL. Responding CD4+ T cells were sorted by upregulation of both CD40 ligand and CD69. CD4+ T cell counts exceeded 400 cells/uL; CMV serology was positive.

This clonotype was sampled from an adult man with HIV who was CMV-seropositive. Source: CD4+ T cells sorted from PBMCs after roughly 18-hour stimulation, taken from a patient who received antiretroviral therapy. J is TRBJ1-5 and V is TRBV28, with D possibly being TRBD1 (5 bases). The chain's CDR3 is CASRGDSNQPQHF. The CDR3 DNA reads TGTGCCAGCAGAGGGGACAGCAATCAGCCCCAGCATTTT.